The 17 T cell receptor beta chains reported below all come from one sample, sequenced in a study of cytomegalovirus exposure and HLA in healthy donors. The PCR made use of 60 Vbeta and 13 Jbeta primers. Only in-frame clones appear in the TCRdb table, and some are missing; sequencing was by immunoSEQ multiplex PCR. The ten top clones account for less than 15%, within a sample of tens of thousands of clones. Sample: PBMCs. The receptors shown here come from a woman aged 25-40 years in good health and CMV-seropositive.

The V call is TRBV11-3, the J call TRBJ2-7; 7 bases map to TRBD2. The germline CDR1 and CDR2 sequences are SGHNT and YENEEA. There are 13 residues in the CDR3. The trim removed 1 base at V and 7 bases at J, leaving 4 bases unmatched. CDR3 loop: CASSLVMGGEQYF. CDR3 DNA sequence: TGTGCCAGCAGCTTAGTGATGGGAGGGGAGCAGTACTTC.

The gene calls are TRBV9 and TRBJ2-1; TRBD2 agrees at 11 bases. The CDR3 is 15 residues long. Trimming cost V 4 bases and J 2 bases; bases outside gene matches: 2. Germline loops: CDR1 SGDLS, CDR2 YYNGEE. The chain's CDR3 is CASSFSGRAYNEQFF. In DNA form, the CDR3 reads TGTGCCAGCAGCTTTAGCGGGAGGGCCTACAATGAGCAGTTCTTC.

The rearrangement uses TRBV4-2 and TRBJ2-5; 7 bases agree with TRBD2. Germline V gives CDR1 LGHNA, CDR2 YNFKEQ. Unmatched junction bases numbered 11, after V lost 6 bases and J lost 1 base. CDR3 length: 16 amino acids. The CDR3 coding sequence is TGTGCCAGCAGTCACGAAAGACTAGCTCCCCAAGAGACCCAGTACTTC. Amino acid sequence: CASSHERLAPQETQYF.

This chain joins TRBV7-3 and TRBJ2-1; TRBD1 matches at 9 bases. Germline CDR1 is SGHTA and CDR2 is FQGTGA. J lost 6 bases, V lost 10 bases, and 10 bases had no gene match. This CDR3 region has 14 residues. CDR3 coding DNA: TGTGCCAACCTCCGGGACAGGGCGTCCAATGAGCAGTTCTTC. Protein sequence: CANLRDRASNEQFF.

The chain links TRBV6-6 to TRBJ2-7; D is ambiguous. The CDR3 is 12 residues long. The V gene's germline CDR1 is MNHNY and CDR2 SVGAGI (reference sequence). Trimming removed 2 bases from V and 9 bases from J, with 11 bases in between. CDR3 nucleotides: TGTGCCAGCAGTTACCTTTCGGGTGGGCAGTACTTC. Encoded protein: CASSYLSGGQYF.

The chain couples TRBV6-1 to TRBJ2-1, with TRBD2 matching over 8 bases. The CDR3 runs 13 residues. V gave up 11 bases and J gave up 15 bases; unmatched junction bases: 18. Germline values: CDR1 MNHNS, CDR2 SASEGT. CDR3 DNA sequence: TGTGCCCTTAGCGGGGTGGAGGTTATCGATCTGTTCTTC. It yields the protein CALSGVEVIDLFF.

This rearrangement joins TRBV7-6 to TRBJ1-3; 9 nucleotides match TRBD1. The germline V gene has CDR1 SGHVS and CDR2 FNYEAQ. The CDR3 totals 19 residues. The ends lost 8 bases at V and 1 base at J; junction bases unmatched: 18. CDR3 coding DNA: TGTGCCAGCCCCTTCCAGGAGGGGGACAGGGCAGGTTCTGGAAACACCATATATTTT. It translates to CASPFQEGDRAGSGNTIYF.

V usage is TRBV5-6 and J usage is TRBJ2-2; 10 bases match TRBD2. The germline V gene has CDR1 SGHDT and CDR2 YYEEEE. The CDR3 sequence is 16 residues long. Germline trimming cut 3 bases from V and 3 bases from J; bases unmatched to any gene: 5. The CDR3 spells CASSSTSGTYTGELFF. CDR3 bases: TGTGCCAGCAGCTCCACTAGCGGGACGTACACCGGGGAGCTGTTTTTT.

The chain links TRBV30 to TRBJ2-6; D uncertain. Germline values: CDR1 GTSNPN, CDR2 SVGIG (reference sequence). The CDR3 runs 15 residues. The germline V and J ends were trimmed by 5 bases and 2 bases, with 13 bases remaining between them. CDR3 nucleotide sequence: TGTGCCTGGGCCGTCGGGTGGGCTGGGGCCAACGTCCTGACTTTC. It is translated as CAWAVGWAGANVLTF.

V usage is TRBV9 and J usage is TRBJ2-7; D not certain. Germline CDR1 SGDLS, CDR2 YYNGEE. With 0 bases removed from V and 1 base from J, the gap between germline ends came to 8 bases. The CDR3 is made up of 14 amino acids. CDR3 loop: CASSVGGQSYEQYF. CDR3 DNA sequence: TGTGCCAGCAGCGTAGGTGGTCAGTCCTACGAGCAGTACTTC. The full variable domain, in which reference TRBV9 and TRBJ2-7 provide the parts outside the CDR3, is DSGVTQTPKHLITATGQRVTLRCSPRSGDLSVYWYQQSLDQGLQFLIQYYNGEERAKGNILERFSAQQFPDLHSELNLSSLELGDSALYFCASSVGGQSYEQYFGPGTRLTVT.

J is TRBJ2-7 and V is TRBV9; 11 bases are shared with TRBD1. The CDR3 contains 14 residues. Looked up from germline, CDR1 is SGDLS and CDR2 is YYNGEE. V trimming: 2 bases; J trimming: 6 bases; junction bases outside the gene matches: 4. The CDR3 coding sequence is TGTGCCAGCAGCGTCGGACAGGGGGCGCGCGAGCAGTACTTC. This gives the protein CASSVGQGAREQYF.

CDR3 loop: CASSQGRRNQPQHF. The CDR3 coding sequence is TGTGCCAGCAGCCAAGGTCGGAGAAATCAGCCCCAGCATTTT. V gene TRBV4-2 combines with J gene TRBJ1-5, with D hard to call. Trimming shortened V by 1 base and J by 4 bases, and 8 bases separated the two germline ends. This CDR3 contains 14 residues. Per the germline V gene, CDR1 is LGHNA and CDR2 is YNFKEQ.

The chain uses TRBV29-1 and TRBJ2-1; 15 bases line up with TRBD2. After removal of 6 bases from V and 7 bases from J, the junction contained 7 bases not matched to a gene. This CDR3 is 15 amino acids long. CDR1 and CDR2 (germline): SQVTM, ANQGSEA. CDR3 sequence reads: CSVLLGLAGGNEQFF. CDR3 nucleotide sequence: TGCAGCGTGCTACTTGGACTAGCGGGAGGGAATGAGCAGTTCTTC.

V gene TRBV29-1 combines with J gene TRBJ1-1, with 10 bases fitting TRBD1. V shed 7 bases and J 8 bases; nucleotides not matched to a gene: 7. This CDR3 contains 12 residues. The V gene's germline CDR1 is SQVTM and CDR2 ANQGSEA. Written as DNA, the CDR3 is TGCAGCGGCAGACAGGGGGCTGGGGAAGCTTTCTTT. This sequence encodes CSGRQGAGEAFF.

The CDR3 sequence: CASSPGGGANQPQHF. The CDR3 DNA sequence: TGTGCCAGCAGCCCGGGGGGGGGCGCAAATCAGCCCCAGCATTTT. The rearrangement links TRBV9 to TRBJ1-5, with a tentative D call TRBD1 (6 bases). Germline CDR1 and CDR2: SGDLS and YYNGEE. Trimming removed 4 bases at V and 4 bases at J, with 15 bases between. This CDR3 contains 15 residues.

V is TRBV19 and J is TRBJ2-7; TRBD2 aligns across 7 bases. Germline V lookup: CDR1 LNHDA, CDR2 SQIVND (reference sequence). The length of the CDR3 is 15 residues. V dropped 1 base and J dropped 3; count of bases not matched to a gene: 6. DNA of the CDR3: TGTGCCAGTAGTATAGCGTTGGCGGGAGACTACGAGCAGTACTTC. Protein sequence: CASSIALAGDYEQYF.

The V and J genes are TRBV5-1 and TRBJ1-3; weak D call: TRBD1 (5 bases). Germline V gene data show CDR1 as SGHRS and CDR2 as YFSETQ. This CDR3 has 12 residues. V was cut by 5 bases and J by 4 bases, with 7 bases left in between. This CDR3 is CASSSGGNTIYF. As DNA, the CDR3 is TGCGCCAGCAGTTCAGGGGGAAACACCATATATTTT.